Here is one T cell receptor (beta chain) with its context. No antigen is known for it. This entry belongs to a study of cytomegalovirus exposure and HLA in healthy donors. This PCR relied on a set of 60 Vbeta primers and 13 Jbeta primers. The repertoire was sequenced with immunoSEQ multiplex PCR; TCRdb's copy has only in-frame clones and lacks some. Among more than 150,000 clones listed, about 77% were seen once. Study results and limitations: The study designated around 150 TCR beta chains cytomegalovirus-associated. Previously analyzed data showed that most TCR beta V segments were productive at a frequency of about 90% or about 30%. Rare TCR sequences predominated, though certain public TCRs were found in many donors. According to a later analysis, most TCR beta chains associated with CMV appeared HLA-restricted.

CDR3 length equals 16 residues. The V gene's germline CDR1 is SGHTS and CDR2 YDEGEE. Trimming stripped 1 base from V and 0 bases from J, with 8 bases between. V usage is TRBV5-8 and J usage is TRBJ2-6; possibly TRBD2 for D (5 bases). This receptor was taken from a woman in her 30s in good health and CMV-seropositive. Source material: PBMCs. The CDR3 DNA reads TGTGCCAGCAGCTTGCTAGCTGCCTCTGGGGCCAACGTCCTGACTTTC. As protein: CASSLLAASGANVLTF.